A single sample is the source of the 14 T cell receptor beta chains below, sequenced in a study of regulatory T cells in long-lasting Graves disease (dated by TCRdb to about 2021). The library was prepared using multiplex PCR. Sequencing was performed on an Illumina HiSeq 4000. TCR beta libraries were built with iRepertoire HTBI primers and Arm-PCR amplification of CDR3 regions. Clones were called with MiXCR by TCRdb after fastp trimmed the public reads at Q25, and only in-frame beta chains were retained. Rows merge per CDR3 protein into single entries with the most common DNA and genes. Counted in this sample were around 470,000 distinct CDR3 sequences; approximately 15% of them appeared once. The ten largest clones represent approximately 19% of the sample. The sample's time point label is to be understood as: newly diagnosed GD, antithyroid drugs for less than 3 months. RNA was extracted from PBMCs in TRIzol for both TCR sequencing and RNA sequencing.

The sample also formed part of further work on T cells in Graves' hyperthyroidism and ophthalmopathy.

Sequencing was performed on peripheral blood mononuclear cells (PBMCs), taken at new diagnosis, from a patient treated with antithyroid drugs. The receptors shown here come from a woman aged 45-65 years with Graves disease. Donor details come from another sample of the same person, matched by shared clones.

The chain uses TRBV9 and TRBJ2-1, with D possibly being TRBD2 (6 bases). Trimming removed 3 bases at V and 0 bases at J, with 10 bases between. CDR3 size: 15 residues. Germline CDR1 is SGDLS and CDR2 is YYNGEE. The CDR3, as DNA: TGTGCCAGCAGCGACCTCGGGGGCTCCTACAATGAGCAGTTCTTC. Translation gives CASSDLGGSYNEQFF.

This clonotype was observed at least ten times. The chain employs TRBV5-1 and TRBJ2-2; D perhaps matches TRBD2 (6 bases). V was trimmed by 1 base and J by 4 bases, leaving 14 bases between them. This CDR3 is built from 16 residues. The V gene's germline CDR1 is SGHRS and CDR2 YFSETQ. Here the CDR3 reads CASSLSASVSTGELFF. CDR3 DNA: TGCGCCAGCAGCTTGTCTGCTAGCGTGTCCACCGGGGAGCTGTTTTTT.

This clonotype was seen ten or more times. The V gene is TRBV29-1, the J gene TRBJ1-5; a possible D gene is TRBD1 (5 bases). CDR3 length equals 15 residues. Germline V gene data show CDR1 as SQVTM and CDR2 as ANQGSEA. V was shortened by 4 bases and J by 2 bases, with 15 bases between the two germline ends. CDR3 nucleotide sequence: TGCAGCGTTGTGTTACAGGCCACGGGCAATCAGCCCCAGCATTTT. The encoded protein is CSVVLQATGNQPQHF.

This clonotype has a count of ten or more. The chain employs TRBV18 and TRBJ1-2; D is ambiguous. The V end was cut by 3 bases, the J end by 2 bases, with 16 bases between. The CDR3 sequence is 16 residues long. Looked up from germline, CDR1 is KGHSH and CDR2 is LQKENI. Written as DNA, the CDR3 is TGTGCCAGCTCACCCCTGGAATTAACCGTGAACTATGGCTACACCTTC. It is translated as CASSPLELTVNYGYTF.

This chain uses TRBV6-1 with TRBJ1-5, with 8 bases identical to TRBD1. With 5 bases clipped from V and 4 bases from J, the junction kept 10 bases outside the gene matches. The CDR3 has 16 residues. CDR1 MNHNS and CDR2 SASEGT come from the germline V gene. CDR3 protein: CASSKDGQGWNQPQHF. CDR3 DNA: TGTGCCAGCAGTAAGGACGGACAGGGATGGAATCAGCCCCAGCATTTT.

This clonotype occurred many times. This sequence joins TRBV6-5 and TRBJ2-7, with unresolved D. This CDR3 is 15 amino acids long. The V end was cut by 4 bases, the J end by 6 bases, with 19 bases between. Per the germline V gene, CDR1 is MNHEY and CDR2 is SVGAGI. DNA of the CDR3: TGTGCCAGCAGTTCCCCCGGGCCTTTAGGGCTCGAGCAGTACTTC. Protein sequence: CASSSPGPLGLEQYF.

As to this clonotype: At one end, the junction sequence differs from germline, possibly due to a read error. The chain recombines TRBV12-3 or TRBV12-4 with TRBJ1-5; no reliable D call. CDR3 length: 13 amino acids. The DNA of the CDR3 is TGTGCCAGCGGTTTCCGAAGAGACCAGCCCCAGCATTTT. Protein product: CASGFRRDQPQHF.

The chain employs TRBV14 and TRBJ2-7; 11 bases align to TRBD2. Germline CDR1 is SGHDN and CDR2 is FVKESK. The V gene end was trimmed by 1 base and the J gene end by 1 base; junction bases not matched to a gene: 3. This CDR3 spans 16 amino acids. In DNA form, the CDR3 reads TGTGCCAGCAGCCAAGTCGGGACTAGCGGTTCCTACGAGCAGTACTTC. Its protein product is CASSQVGTSGSYEQYF.

This clonotype was observed many times. V gene TRBV7-9 combines with J gene TRBJ2-7, with D perhaps matching TRBD2 (6 bases). V was cut by 5 bases and J by 3 bases, with 20 bases left in between. The CDR3 consists of 16 residues. CDR1 and CDR2 (germline): SEHNR, FQNEAQ (reference sequence). CDR3 amino acids: CASSEINGGGDYEQYF. The CDR3, as DNA: TGTGCCAGCAGCGAGATAAACGGGGGTGGAGACTACGAGCAGTACTTC.

This clonotype was found many times. The gene calls are TRBV12-3 or TRBV12-4 and TRBJ2-7; 8 bases are a match to TRBD1. CDR3 length equals 15 residues. V was pared by 6 bases and J by 4 bases, with 11 bases of the junction left unmatched. CDR3 sequence: CASSHGQGLLYEQYF. CDR3 sequence (DNA): TGTGCCAGCAGCCACGGACAGGGTCTACTTTACGAGCAGTACTTC.

The rearrangement links TRBV27 to TRBJ1-5, with no clear D. The V end lost 4 bases, the J end lost 3 bases, and 10 bases lay between the germline ends. The CDR3 is made up of 14 amino acids. Germline loops: CDR1 MNHEY, CDR2 SMNVEV (reference sequence). CDR3 DNA: TGTGCCAGCAGTTACGACTACGCCAATCAGCCCCAGCATTTT. Protein: CASSYDYANQPQHF.

This clonotype was counted a few times. The genes are TRBV6-1 and TRBJ1-3; the D gene is possibly TRBD1 (5 bases). Trimming removed 8 bases at V and 14 bases at J, with 16 bases between. The germline CDR1 and CDR2 sequences are MNHNS and SASEGT. There are 11 residues in the CDR3. CDR3 in DNA: TGTGCCAGCGGAAACAGGCCAACCTTATATTTT. This sequence encodes CASGNRPTLYF.

This clonotype was detected ten times or more. The chain carries TRBV12-3 or TRBV12-4 and TRBJ2-1; D might be TRBD1 (6 bases). V lost 0 bases and J 6 bases, leaving 12 bases between the germline ends. The CDR3 has 15 amino acids. This chain's CDR3 is CASSLATGLINEQFF. CDR3 sequence (DNA): TGTGCCAGCAGTTTAGCGACAGGTCTTATCAATGAGCAGTTCTTC.

This clonotype was recorded many times. The genes are TRBV2 and TRBJ1-2, with TRBD1 as a possible D gene (5 bases). The CDR3 extends over 14 amino acids. From germline, CDR1 is SNHLY and CDR2 FYNNEI. Trimming left V 6 bases short and J 3 bases short, with 14 bases between. The CDR3 sequence: CASRGEGADYGYTF. The DNA of the CDR3 is TGTGCCAGCAGGGGGGAGGGAGCAGACTATGGCTACACCTTC.